A single sample is the source of the 30 T cell receptor beta chains below, sequenced in a study of shared clonotypes between healthy human individuals. The method was immunoSEQ multiplex PCR; TCRdb's version includes in-frame clones alone and lacks a portion of them. The sample lists about 2 million clones, less than 95% seen once, with 0.9% to 1.5% in the top ten. Positively selected for CCR7, the CD45RO-negative cells used as naive CD8 cells excluded terminally differentiated effector memory CD45RA+ cells. The specimen sequenced was naive CD8+ T cells sorted from blood. The receptors shown here come from a man in his late teens or twenties in good health.

J is TRBJ2-2 and V is TRBV19; D is possibly TRBD2 (5 bases). The V end lost 3 bases, the J end lost 6 bases, and 14 bases lay between the germline ends. The V gene's germline CDR1 is LNHDA and CDR2 SQIVND (reference sequence). The CDR3 spans 15 residues. The CDR3 nucleotides are TGTGCCAGTAGTATCGGACTCGGCTCCTCCGGGGAGCTGTTTTTT. Protein product: CASSIGLGSSGELFF.

The chain combines TRBV30 with TRBJ2-3; D unresolved. The CDR3 loop spans 14 amino acids. The V gene lost 0 bases and the J gene lost 5 bases, with 12 bases spanning the gap. The V gene's germline CDR1 is GTSNPN and CDR2 SVGIG (reference sequence). CDR3 sequence reads: CAWSVTGYRDTQYF. The CDR3 DNA sequence: TGTGCCTGGAGTGTAACCGGGTACAGAGATACGCAGTATTTT.

This clone has more than one count but fewer than ten. This CDR3 is also generated by other DNA sequences in the sample. The rearrangement links TRBV9 to TRBJ2-7; 7 positions match TRBD2. V dropped 0 bases and J dropped 2; count of bases not matched to a gene: 2. Per the germline V gene, CDR1 is SGDLS and CDR2 is YYNGEE. The CDR3 consists of 14 residues. DNA of the CDR3: TGTGCCAGCAGCGTAGGGGGGACTACCTACGAGCAGTACTTC. Translated: CASSVGGTTYEQYF.

The genes are TRBV7-9 and TRBJ2-1; 12 bases are a match to TRBD2. The CDR3 is made up of 16 amino acids. The trim removed 5 bases at V and 5 bases at J, leaving 7 bases unmatched. Per the germline V gene, CDR1 is SEHNR and CDR2 is FQNEAQ (reference sequence). The CDR3 DNA sequence: TGTGCCAGCAGCCTTCTAGCGGGAGGGCCCCACAATGAGCAGTTCTTC. It codes for CASSLLAGGPHNEQFF.

The chain links TRBV7-9 to TRBJ2-3; weak D call: TRBD2 (5 bases). Germline-derived CDR1 and CDR2 are SEHNR and FQNEAQ (reference sequence). V was pared by 1 base and J by 4 bases, with 12 bases between. This CDR3 has 15 residues. The CDR3 loop reads CASSLGVAQADTQYF. In DNA, the CDR3 is TGTGCCAGCAGCTTAGGGGTAGCGCAGGCAGATACGCAGTATTTT.

V usage is TRBV9 and J usage is TRBJ1-4, with a tentative D call TRBD1 (6 bases). This CDR3 has 14 residues. Germline V lookup: CDR1 SGDLS, CDR2 YYNGEE. Trimming stripped 3 bases from V and 5 bases from J, with 11 bases between. The CDR3 DNA reads TGTGCCAGCAGCGAAGGGGGTCCAAATGAAAAACTGTTTTTT. Amino acids: CASSEGGPNEKLFF.

The chain has TRBV4-1 and TRBJ2-7; D is possibly TRBD2 (5 bases). Looked up from germline, CDR1 is MGHRA and CDR2 is YSYEKL. The V gene lost 0 bases and the J gene lost 5 bases, with 14 bases spanning the gap. CDR3 size: 15 residues. The CDR3 spells CASSQDLGLANEQYF. CDR3 in DNA: TGCGCCAGCAGCCAAGATCTAGGACTTGCAAACGAGCAGTACTTC.

This chain joins TRBV6-5 and TRBJ2-4, with D perhaps matching TRBD1 or TRBD2 (5 bases each). V was clipped by 6 bases and J by 7 bases, with 13 bases between them. Germline loops: CDR1 MNHEY, CDR2 SVGAGI. This CDR3 spans 13 amino acids. The CDR3 bases are TGTGCCAGCAGCCTGGGGGAAATGAACATTCAGTACTTC. This encodes CASSLGEMNIQYF.

This clone was picked up one time. The chain has TRBV11-2 and TRBJ2-1; either TRBD1 or TRBD2 may supply D (6 bases each). The germline CDR1 and CDR2 sequences are SGHAT and FQNNGV. V was shortened by 0 bases and J by 2 bases, with 8 bases between the two germline ends. The CDR3 is 15 residues long. For the CDR3, the DNA is TGTGCCAGCAGCTTAGATGGGGGGCCCTACAATGAGCAGTTCTTC. Amino acids: CASSLDGGPYNEQFF.

The chain is built from TRBV9 and TRBJ1-2; 9 bases match TRBD1. From germline, CDR1 is SGDLS and CDR2 YYNGEE. This CDR3 is built from 14 residues. Unmatched junction bases numbered 5, after V lost 5 bases and J lost 3 bases. In nucleotides, the CDR3 is TGTGCCAGCAGTACAGGGGGCGGAGACTATGGCTACACCTTC. This encodes CASSTGGGDYGYTF.

This chain links TRBV10-2 with TRBJ2-7; TRBD1 matches at 9 bases. The V and J ends lost 3 bases and 5 bases, in that order; junction bases with no gene match: 11. This CDR3 is 16 amino acids long. Per germline, CDR1 WSHSY and CDR2 SAAADI. CDR3 region: CASSDILLQGADEQYF. The CDR3 DNA sequence: TGCGCCAGCAGTGACATTTTATTACAGGGGGCCGACGAGCAGTACTTC.

The chain recombines TRBV27 with TRBJ2-3; 7 bases are a match to TRBD2. V trimming: 2 bases; J trimming: 1 base; junction bases outside the gene matches: 9. Per germline, CDR1 MNHEY and CDR2 SMNVEV (reference sequence). The CDR3 extends over 17 amino acids. The CDR3 is CASSLLGSAGGTDTQYF. Written as DNA, the CDR3 is TGTGCCAGCAGTTTACTCGGTTCGGCGGGGGGCACAGATACGCAGTATTTT.

This clone was observed once. The V gene is TRBV6-6, the J gene TRBJ2-7; 13 bases agree with TRBD2. CDR1 and CDR2 from the germline V gene are MNHNY and SVGAGI (reference sequence). With V trimmed by 7 bases and J by 6 bases, 6 bases remained unmatched. The CDR3 runs to 14 residues. Here the CDR3 DNA reads TGTGCCAGCACCGAGGGACTAGCGGGATTCGAGCAGTACTTC. It specifies CASTEGLAGFEQYF.

V and J are TRBV6-5 and TRBJ2-2; D unclear. Germline values: CDR1 MNHEY, CDR2 SVGAGI. The CDR3 length is 14 residues. The ends were cut back, 1 base at V and 6 bases at J, with 9 bases in the middle. The CDR3 loop is CASSYFLRAGELFF. CDR3 nucleotide sequence: TGTGCCAGCAGTTACTTTCTCCGAGCCGGGGAGCTGTTTTTT.

The genes are TRBV5-1 and TRBJ2-5, with 9 positions matching TRBD1. Trimming removed 2 bases from V and 4 bases from J; junction bases left unmatched: 6. Germline-derived CDR1 and CDR2 are SGHRS and YFSETQ. The CDR3 consists of 15 residues. The CDR3 region is CASSFLTGGAETQYF. In nucleotides, the CDR3 is TGCGCCAGCAGCTTCCTGACAGGGGGAGCAGAGACCCAGTACTTC. Together with reference TRBV5-1 and TRBJ2-5, the CDR3 gives the full variable domain: KAGVTQTPRYLIKTRGQQVTLSCSPISGHRSVSWYQQTPGQGLQFLFEYFSETQRNKGNFPGRFSGRQFSNSRSEMNVSTLELGDSALYLCASSFLTGGAETQYFGPGTRLLVL.

J is TRBJ2-7 and V is TRBV10-1, with a possible D match to TRBD2 (5 bases). This CDR3 has 12 residues. V was cut by 3 bases and J by 4 bases, with 7 bases left in between. Germline lookup yields CDR1 WNHNN and CDR2 SYGVQD (reference sequence). The CDR3 DNA sequence: TGCGCCAGCAGTGATGGACTTTACGAGCAGTACTTC. It translates to CASSDGLYEQYF.

V usage is TRBV6-6 and J usage is TRBJ1-6; D may be TRBD1 (6 bases). Germline V gene sequence: CDR1 MNHNY, CDR2 SVGAGI (reference sequence). The CDR3 sequence is 14 residues long. Trimming cost V 2 bases and J 10 bases, with 12 bases left between them. CDR3 loop: CASSYAGAESPLHF. The CDR3 nucleotides read TGTGCCAGCAGTTACGCGGGGGCTGAGTCACCCCTCCACTTT.

The chain recombines TRBV28 with TRBJ1-5; D may be TRBD1 (5 bases). The V end lost 5 bases, the J end lost 6 bases, and 14 bases lay between the germline ends. Germline CDR1 is MDHEN and CDR2 is SYDVKM. The CDR3 loop spans 14 amino acids. This CDR3 is CASSIDGGFQPQHF. In DNA, the CDR3 is TGTGCCAGCAGTATCGACGGGGGGTTTCAGCCCCAGCATTTT.

A remark on this clone: The same CDR3 can be traced to other DNA sequences in this sample. V usage is TRBV7-9 and J usage is TRBJ2-7, with D unclear. V was clipped by 5 bases and J by 0 bases, with 5 bases between them. The germline gives CDR1 SEHNR, CDR2 FQNEAQ (reference sequence). This CDR3 is 12 amino acids long. In DNA form, the CDR3 reads TGTGCCAGCAGCCCAGGCTCCTACGAGCAGTACTTC. This sequence encodes CASSPGSYEQYF.

The V and J genes are TRBV28 and TRBJ1-5; unclear D gene. The CDR3 consists of 14 residues. V lost 2 bases and J lost 4, with 9 bases in between. In germline, CDR1 is MDHEN, CDR2 SYDVKM. The CDR3 spells CASSLRGLNQPQHF. The CDR3, as DNA: TGTGCCAGCAGTTTAAGAGGGTTGAATCAGCCCCAGCATTTT.

With respect to this clone: A read error may explain this, as a much larger clone is one base away. Different DNA sequences within this sample yield the same CDR3. V usage is TRBV5-4 and J usage is TRBJ2-7, with 7 nucleotides matching TRBD1. The CDR3 length is 13 residues. Trimming at V came to 1 base and at J to 3 bases, leaving 1 base not matched to a gene. CDR1 and CDR2 (germline): SGHNT, YYREEE (reference sequence). The CDR3 coding sequence is TGTGCCAGCAGCTTGAGACAGGGCTACGAGCAGTACTTC. It codes for CASSLRQGYEQYF.

V gene TRBV19 combines with J gene TRBJ2-1; TRBD2 aligns across 7 bases. The V gene's germline CDR1 is LNHDA and CDR2 SQIVND (reference sequence). J lost 6 bases, V lost 3 bases, and 5 bases had no gene match. The CDR3 sequence is 14 residues long. As DNA, the CDR3 is TGTGCCAGTAGTATCACTAGCGAGAGCAATGAGCAGTTCTTC. It codes for CASSITSESNEQFF. Full variable domain (outside the CDR3, taken from reference TRBV19 and TRBJ2-1): DGGITQSPKYLFRKEGQNVTLSCEQNLNHDAMYWYRQDPGQGLRLIYYSQIVNDFQKGDIAEGYSVSREKKESFPLTVTSAQKNPTAFYLCASSITSESNEQFFGPGTRLTVL.

In its sample, this clone was seen a few times. This chain's CDR3 is CASSLGPGRLGSGNTIYF. CDR3 in DNA: TGTGCCAGCAGCTTAGGCCCGGGGCGCTTGGGCTCTGGAAACACCATATATTTT. The J gene is TRBJ1-3, the V gene TRBV7-2; maybe TRBD1 (5 bases). Trimming took 1 base from V and 0 from J, leaving 16 bases between them. The CDR3 runs to 18 residues. Germline CDR1 SGHTA, CDR2 FQGNSA. Using reference TRBV7-2 and TRBJ1-3 for the parts outside the CDR3, the full variable domain is GAGVSQSPSNKVTEKGKDVELRCDPISGHTALYWYRQSLGQGLEFLIYFQGNSAPDKSGLPSDRFSAERTGGSVSTLTIQRTQQEDSAVYLCASSLGPGRLGSGNTIYFGEGSWLTVV.

This clone was observed a single time. The sample has other DNA sequences that encode this CDR3 too. The CDR3 spells CASSRGTEAFF. In DNA, the CDR3 is TGTGCCAGCAGTCGAGGGACGGAAGCTTTCTTT. The chain employs TRBV7-6 and TRBJ1-1, with D perhaps TRBD1 (5 bases). Between the trimmed V and J ends, which lost 6 bases and 8 bases, there was a span of 10 bases. The CDR3 is 11 amino acids. CDR1 is SGHVS and CDR2 is FNYEAQ in the germline V gene.

In DNA, the CDR3 is TGTGCCACCAGTTACGAGGGGGAGACCCAGTACTTC. Amino acid sequence: CATSYEGETQYF. The gene calls are TRBV15 and TRBJ2-5, with D perhaps being TRBD1 or TRBD2 (5 bases each). This CDR3 is built from 12 residues. The germline V gene has CDR1 LNHNV and CDR2 YYDKDF (reference sequence). The V and J ends lost 6 bases and 5 bases respectively, with 10 bases between them.

This clone is a singleton in its sample. The chain employs TRBV7-9 and TRBJ2-1; TRBD1 agrees at 9 bases. CDR3 size: 15 residues. Germline V gene sequence: CDR1 SEHNR, CDR2 FQNEAQ (reference sequence). J lost 5 bases, V lost 4 bases, and 6 bases had no gene match. CDR3: CASSSGQGSDNEQFF. DNA for the CDR3: TGTGCCAGCAGCTCGGGACAGGGTAGCGACAATGAGCAGTTCTTC.

The V call is TRBV6-1, the J call TRBJ2-7; D remains unclear. The CDR3 runs to 14 residues. V was clipped by 6 bases and J by 7 bases, with 19 bases between them. CDR1 and CDR2 from the germline V gene are MNHNS and SASEGT. The CDR3 DNA is TGTGCCAGCAGCGTTTACCCGGCCCCTCGGGAGCAGTACTTC. Protein sequence: CASSVYPAPREQYF.

V gene TRBV2 combines with J gene TRBJ2-7, with D possibly matching TRBD2 (6 bases). V was trimmed by 6 bases and J by 7 bases, leaving 16 bases between them. The germline CDR1 and CDR2 sequences are SNHLY and FYNNEI. The CDR3 runs 13 residues. CDR3 region: CASSPAGSGEQYF. The CDR3 DNA reads as TGTGCCAGCAGCCCGGCGGGGTCTGGTGAGCAGTACTTC.

V gene TRBV7-8 combines with J gene TRBJ2-7; 8 bases match TRBD2. Germline CDR1 reads SGHVS; CDR2 reads FQNEAQ. CDR3 length: 14 amino acids. V dropped 5 bases and J dropped 6; count of bases not matched to a gene: 9. The CDR3 nucleotides are TGTGCCAGCAGCCCCAACGGCGGGGGGCTCGAGCAGTACTTC. As protein: CASSPNGGGLEQYF.

This chain connects TRBV7-8 to TRBJ2-3, with 11 bases aligning to TRBD2. V lost 5 bases, J lost 2 bases, and 3 bases stayed unmatched. The CDR3 has 15 residues. Germline V CDR1 and CDR2: SGHVS, FQNEAQ. CDR3 in DNA: TGTGCCAGCAGCGGGGGACTAGCGGACACAGATACGCAGTATTTT. Amino acids: CASSGGLADTDTQYF.